The rows below give T cell receptor beta chains drawn from one sample of a study of blood T cell repertoires in COVID-19. Sequencing was performed with immunoSEQ multiplex PCR; in TCRdb, only in-frame clones are kept and a portion is missing. In the table there are about 170,000 clones, 65% to 90% of which are singletons. The specimen sequenced was peripheral blood. These receptors all stem from a woman aged 40 to 55 with COVID-19, enrolled during active disease. CDR3s include the opening cysteine and the closing phenylalanine or tryptophan. A D gene is named only where the DNA matches it firmly. Part of the rows lack a size; the others show once, few, many or a class for expanded clones.

v_call,cdr3_length,clone_size,j_call,d_call,cdr3_aa,cdr3_nt
TRBV2,14,-,TRBJ1-1,TRBD1,CASSRDRGRAEAFF,TGTGCCAGCAGCCGGGACAGGGGGAGGGCTGAAGCTTTCTTT
TRBV7-3,12,-,TRBJ2-2,TRBD1,CASSLTQGVLFF,TGTGCCAGCAGCCTAACACAGGGGGTACTGTTTTTT
TRBV6-5,11,few,TRBJ1-1,-,CASSGASGAFF,TGTGCCAGTTCTGGCGCGAGCGGGGCTTTCTTT
TRBV30,14,-,TRBJ1-4,TRBD1,CAWSPGQGREKLFF,TGTGCCTGGAGTCCGGGACAGGGAAGAGAAAAACTGTTTTTT
TRBV28,15,-,TRBJ2-3,-,CASSSTSRVTDTQYF,TGTGCCAGCAGTTCGACCTCCCGGGTCACAGATACGCAGTATTTT
TRBV30,11,-,TRBJ1-4,-,CAWSSQEKLFF,TGTGCCTGGAGTTCCCAGGAAAAACTGTTTTTT
TRBV5-6,14,few,TRBJ2-3,TRBD2,CASSFGEGTDTQYF,TGTGCCAGCAGCTTCGGGGAGGGGACAGATACGCAGTATTTT
TRBV12-3/TRBV12-4,12,-,TRBJ2-7,-,CASSLAAAEQYF,TGTGCCAGCAGTTTAGCAGCCGCCGAGCAGTACTTC
TRBV5-1,15,-,TRBJ2-5,-,CASSLAWGPRETQYF,TGCGCCAGCAGCTTGGCCTGGGGCCCGAGAGAGACCCAGTACTTC
TRBV27,17,-,TRBJ2-1,TRBD1,CASSSTGTGGRYNEQFF,TGTGCCAGCAGTTCCACCGGGACAGGGGGCAGGTACAATGAGCAGTTCTTC
TRBV28,16,-,TRBJ2-1,TRBD1,CASSPRTGSSYNEQFF,TGTGCCAGCAGTCCACGGACAGGAAGCTCCTACAATGAGCAGTTCTTC
TRBV3-1/TRBV3-2,15,-,TRBJ2-4,-,CASSDRATRIDIQYF,TGTGCCAGCAGCGACCGGGCGACTAGGATTGACATTCAGTACTTC
TRBV28,13,-,TRBJ2-5,-,CASSQGGVETQYF,TGTGCCAGCAGTCAAGGAGGGGTTGAGACCCAGTACTTC
TRBV5-6,16,-,TRBJ1-2,TRBD1,CASSPDRGLGGYGYTF,TGTGCCAGCAGCCCGGACAGGGGCTTGGGGGGCTATGGCTACACCTTC
TRBV27,13,few,TRBJ1-2,-,CASSLSGGYGYTF,TGTGCCAGCAGTTTATCAGGGGGCTATGGCTACACCTTC
TRBV3-1/TRBV3-2,14,-,TRBJ2-3,-,CASSQVLLGDTQYF,TGTGCCAGCAGCCAAGTACTACTAGGGGATACGCAGTATTTT
TRBV7-9,16,-,TRBJ2-7,TRBD2,CASSSPGPSGNYEQYF,TGTGCCAGCAGCTCCCCGGGGCCTAGCGGAAACTACGAGCAGTACTTC
TRBV11-2,17,-,TRBJ1-3,-,CASSLDLPSSSGNTIYF,TGTGCCAGCAGCTTAGACCTTCCAAGTAGCTCTGGAAACACCATATATTTT
TRBV6-5,13,-,TRBJ1-1,-,CASRPGANTEAFF,TGTGCCAGCAGACCAGGGGCGAACACTGAAGCTTTCTTT
TRBV3-1/TRBV3-2,16,-,TRBJ1-3,-,CASSHEGGHRGNTIYF,TGTGCCAGCAGCCATGAGGGGGGGCATAGAGGAAACACCATATATTTT
TRBV4-2,18,-,TRBJ2-2,-,CASSPPSGSSLFGGELFF,TGTGCCAGCAGCCCACCGTCCGGGTCCTCTTTGTTCGGCGGGGAGCTGTTTTTT
TRBV5-1,14,-,TRBJ2-5,-,CASSLTSSQETQYF,TGCGCCAGCAGCTTGACTTCTAGCCAAGAGACCCAGTACTTC
TRBV5-5,18,-,TRBJ2-2,TRBD2,CASSLMSSGVAYTGELFF,TGTGCCAGCAGCTTGATGTCTAGCGGGGTAGCATATACCGGGGAGCTGTTTTTT
TRBV2,14,once,TRBJ2-1,-,CASRPDFTDNEQFF,TGTGCCAGCAGGCCGGACTTTACGGACAATGAGCAGTTCTTC
TRBV19,14,few,TRBJ1-5,-,CASSTQGYGQPQHF,TGTGCCAGTAGTACCCAGGGCTATGGTCAGCCCCAGCATTTT
TRBV11-2,16,-,TRBJ1-4,-,CASSKDTGQANEKLFF,TGTGCCAGCAGCAAAGATACAGGGCAGGCTAATGAAAAACTGTTTTTT
TRBV7-8,14,-,TRBJ1-1,TRBD1,CASSRTGQGSEAFF,TGTGCCAGCAGCCGTACGGGACAGGGGTCTGAAGCTTTCTTT
TRBV6-1,16,-,TRBJ2-5,-,CASSGLRGRFGETQYF,TGTGCCAGCAGTGGTTTGCGGGGGCGCTTTGGGGAGACCCAGTACTTC
TRBV29-1,11,-,TRBJ2-7,-,CSARSGYEQYF,TGCAGCGCCCGGTCAGGCTACGAGCAGTACTTC
TRBV5-1,15,-,TRBJ2-2,-,CASSFGLRGTGELFF,TGCGCCAGCAGCTTTGGACTACGGGGCACCGGGGAGCTGTTTTTT
TRBV19,15,-,TRBJ2-7,TRBD2,CASSASSGRDYEQYF,TGTGCCAGTAGTGCGTCTAGCGGGAGGGACTACGAGCAGTACTTC
TRBV29-1,13,-,TRBJ1-2,TRBD1,CSVEKDRGDGYTF,TGCAGCGTTGAGAAGGACAGGGGGGATGGCTACACCTTC
TRBV19,17,-,TRBJ1-3,-,CASKGFREGPSGNTIYF,TGTGCCAGTAAAGGGTTCCGGGAGGGCCCCTCTGGAAACACCATATATTTT
TRBV5-1,14,-,TRBJ2-2,-,CASSENGNTGELFF,TGCGCCAGCAGTGAGAATGGGAACACCGGGGAGCTGTTTTTT
TRBV3-1/TRBV3-2,13,-,TRBJ2-7,-,CASSRGQGYEQYF,TGTGCCAGCAGCCGAGGCCAGGGATACGAGCAGTACTTC
TRBV4-1,16,-,TRBJ1-5,-,CASSQEQGRSNQPQHF,TGCGCCAGCAGCCAAGAACAGGGCCGGAGCAATCAGCCCCAGCATTTT
TRBV10-1,14,-,TRBJ1-1,TRBD1,CASSESTGHTEAFF,TGCGCCAGCAGTGAGTCGACAGGGCACACTGAAGCTTTCTTT
TRBV3-1/TRBV3-2,15,few,TRBJ2-2,TRBD2,CASSLGAGVTGELFF,TGTGCCAGCAGCCTGGGAGCGGGAGTAACCGGGGAGCTGTTTTTT
TRBV15,17,-,TRBJ2-2,TRBD2,CATSRGARREDDGELFF,TGTGCCACCAGCAGAGGTGCGCGGCGGGAGGATGACGGGGAGCTGTTTTTT
TRBV7-9,13,-,TRBJ1-1,-,CASSLQGGTEAFF,TGTGCCAGCAGCTTACAGGGTGGCACTGAAGCTTTCTTT
TRBV15,15,few,TRBJ2-6,-,CATNPDFSGANVLTF,TGTGCCACCAACCCGGACTTTTCTGGGGCCAACGTCCTGACTTTC
TRBV12-3/TRBV12-4,13,-,TRBJ2-1,-,CASSFRGGPEQFF,TGTGCCAGCAGCTTCCGTGGCGGGCCCGAGCAGTTCTTC
TRBV7-2,14,-,TRBJ2-2,TRBD1,CASGDRVSTGELFF,TGTGCCAGCGGGGACAGGGTGAGCACCGGGGAGCTGTTTTTT
TRBV5-4,13,-,TRBJ2-5,-,CASSLGGGETQYF,TGTGCCAGCAGCTTGGGGGGAGGTGAGACCCAGTACTTC
TRBV2,13,-,TRBJ1-6,-,CASSGSPNSPLHF,TGTGCCAGCAGTGGGAGCCCGAATTCACCCCTCCACTTT
TRBV6-5,14,-,TRBJ1-1,TRBD1,CASSIGTARSEAFF,TGTGCCAGCAGTATCGGGACAGCCCGATCTGAAGCTTTCTTT
TRBV6-5,16,-,TRBJ1-6,-,CASSYSWARGSSPLHF,TGTGCCAGCAGTTACAGTTGGGCCCGGGGTAGTTCACCCCTCCACTTT
TRBV5-1,16,-,TRBJ2-5,TRBD2,CASSLTSGGFQETQYF,TGCGCCAGCAGCCTAACTAGCGGGGGGTTCCAAGAGACCCAGTACTTC
TRBV12-3/TRBV12-4,13,-,TRBJ2-3,-,CASSYGILDTQYF,TGTGCCAGCAGTTACGGGATTCTTGATACGCAGTATTTT
TRBV5-6,15,-,TRBJ1-3,-,CASSNKPSSGNTIYF,TGTGCCAGCAGCAATAAGCCGAGCTCTGGAAACACCATATATTTT
TRBV18,16,-,TRBJ2-2,TRBD2,CASSLAAGVDTGELFF,TGTGCCAGCTCCCTAGCTGCGGGAGTGGACACCGGGGAGCTGTTTTTT